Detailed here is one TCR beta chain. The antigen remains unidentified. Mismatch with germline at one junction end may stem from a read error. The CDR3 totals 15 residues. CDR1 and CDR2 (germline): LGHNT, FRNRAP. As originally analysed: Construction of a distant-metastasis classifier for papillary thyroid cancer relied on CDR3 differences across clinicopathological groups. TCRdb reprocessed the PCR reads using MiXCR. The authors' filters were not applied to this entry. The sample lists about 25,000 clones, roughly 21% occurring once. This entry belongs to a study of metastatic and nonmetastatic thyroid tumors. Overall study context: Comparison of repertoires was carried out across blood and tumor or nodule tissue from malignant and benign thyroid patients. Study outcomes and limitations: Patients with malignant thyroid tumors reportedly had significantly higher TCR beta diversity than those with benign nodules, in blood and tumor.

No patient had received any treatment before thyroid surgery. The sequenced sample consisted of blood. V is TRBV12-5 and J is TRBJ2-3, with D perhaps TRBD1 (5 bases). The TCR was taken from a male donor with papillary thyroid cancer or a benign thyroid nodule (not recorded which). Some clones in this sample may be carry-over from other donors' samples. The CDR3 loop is CASEQVERGTHTQYF. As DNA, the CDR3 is TGTGCTAGTGAACAGGTGGAACGCGGCACACATACGCAGTATTTT. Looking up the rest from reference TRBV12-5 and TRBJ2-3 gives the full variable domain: DARVTQTPRHKVTEMGQEVTMRCQPILGHNTVFWYRQTMMQGLELLAYFRNRAPLDDSGMPKDRFSAEMPDATLATLKIQPSEPRDSAVYFCASEQVERGTHTQYFGPGTRLTVL.